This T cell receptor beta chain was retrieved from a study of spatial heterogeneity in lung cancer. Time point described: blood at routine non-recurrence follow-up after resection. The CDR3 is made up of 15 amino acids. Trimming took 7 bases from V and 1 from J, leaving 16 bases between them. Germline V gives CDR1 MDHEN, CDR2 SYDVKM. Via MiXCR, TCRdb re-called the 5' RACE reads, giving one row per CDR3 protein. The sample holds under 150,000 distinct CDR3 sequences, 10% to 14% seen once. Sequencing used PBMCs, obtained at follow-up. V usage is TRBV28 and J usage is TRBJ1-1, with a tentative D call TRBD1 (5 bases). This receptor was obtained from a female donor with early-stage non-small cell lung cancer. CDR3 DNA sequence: TGTGCCAGCAATTTTCTCGACAGACCGAACACTGAAGCTTTCTTT. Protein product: CASNFLDRPNTEAFF.